This T cell receptor (beta chain) originates from a study of CD8 T cells in Susac syndrome. RNA in amounts of about 0.45 to 1 ug was reverse transcribed with random hexamers. With immunoSEQ multiplex PCR, TCR beta CDR3 was amplified across 54 Vbeta and 13 Jbeta. Each CDR3 protein is one row after TCRdb ran MiXCR on the immunoSEQ multiplex PCR reads. The sample lists about 300,000 distinct CDR3 sequences; about 90% were seen once. Note on this clonotype: As yet, its antigen is unknown.

Study conclusions and caveats: The study conceded that its TCR sequencing and HLA analysis involved relatively few individuals.

The multiple sclerosis controls consisted of treatment-naive patients with relapsing-remitting disease, either stable or active. Sequencing input: CD4+ T cells from PBMCs. The TCR sequence derives from a human donor with multiple sclerosis.

This CDR3 reads CASSQAESEQYF. CDR3 in DNA: TGTGCCAGCAGCCAAGCGGAAAGCGAGCAGTACTTC. V gene TRBV3-1 combines with J gene TRBJ2-7, with D hard to call. Germline CDR1 and CDR2: LGHDT and YNNKEL (reference sequence). The CDR3 totals 12 residues. Trimming removed 1 base from V and 6 bases from J, with 7 bases in between.